This T cell receptor beta chain was captured in a study of neoadjuvant anti-PD-1 for oral cavity cancer. Study overall: Before surgery, most patients got three to four biweekly 3 mg/kg nivolumab doses. Patients without progression got a fourth dose around day 43. Findings and limits, study-wide: With a few patients per group, TCR findings need larger cohorts.

Time point described: after neoadjuvant nivolumab, at surgical resection. PBMC libraries mostly used roughly 460 ng of input genomic DNA, with six replicates per sample. The repertoire was sequenced with immunoSEQ multiplex PCR; TCRdb's copy has only in-frame clones and lacks some. Of approximately 8,200 clones listed, around 70% are singletons. Details on this clone: Antigen: not known.

V lost 4 bases, J lost 8 bases, and 14 bases lay in between. CDR1 and CDR2 from the germline V gene are GTSNPN and SVGIG (reference sequence). The CDR3 loop spans 12 amino acids. The material sequenced was PBMCs, taken after nivolumab (anti-PD-1) treatment. This TCR was sampled from a person between 40 and 80 years old with oral cavity squamous cell carcinoma. The chain has TRBV30 and TRBJ1-2, with D unclear. The chain's CDR3 is CAWTSQVRGYTF. The DNA for the CDR3 is TGTGCCTGGACTAGCCAGGTGCGAGGCTACACCTTC.